What follows are 20 T cell receptor beta chains derived from one specimen sequenced in a study of blood T cell repertoires in COVID-19. Clones were read by immunoSEQ multiplex PCR, and TCRdb kept only the in-frame ones, dropping some. The sample has about 63,000 clones, about 78% seen once. Sequenced: peripheral blood. Source of these receptors: a woman aged 80 or over with acute or convalescent COVID-19.

The gene calls are TRBV29-1 and TRBJ2-3, with D hard to call. Trimming took off 5 bases at V and 0 bases at J, with 9 bases between the two ends. Germline CDR1 and CDR2: SQVTM and ANQGSEA. This CDR3 is 13 amino acids long. The CDR3 sequence is CSVNRVSTDTQYF. CDR3 nucleotide sequence: TGCAGCGTTAACAGAGTTAGCACAGATACGCAGTATTTT.

This chain uses TRBV5-1 with TRBJ1-1; 9 positions match TRBD1. Germline loops: CDR1 SGHRS, CDR2 YFSETQ. The CDR3 is made up of 14 amino acids. V shed 4 bases and J 7 bases; nucleotides not matched to a gene: 8. The CDR3 DNA follows: TGCGCCAGCAGCCCCCTCGGACAGGGGTTTGAAGCTTTCTTT. Its protein is CASSPLGQGFEAFF.

The chain uses TRBV5-1 and TRBJ2-7; 14 bases agree with TRBD2. With 0 bases clipped from V and 3 bases from J, the junction kept 5 bases outside the gene matches. This CDR3 region has 17 residues. CDR1 and CDR2 from the germline V gene are SGHRS and YFSETQ. The CDR3 loop is CASSLGWGTSGSYEQYF. CDR3 DNA: TGCGCCAGCAGCTTGGGATGGGGGACTAGCGGGAGCTACGAGCAGTACTTC. Based on the CDR3 plus reference TRBV5-1 and TRBJ2-7, the full variable domain is KAGVTQTPRYLIKTRGQQVTLSCSPISGHRSVSWYQQTPGQGLQFLFEYFSETQRNKGNFPGRFSGRQFSNSRSEMNVSTLELGDSALYLCASSLGWGTSGSYEQYFGPGTRLTVT.

The V call is TRBV6-2 or TRBV6-3, the J call TRBJ2-7, with 7 nucleotides matching TRBD2. Germline CDR1 reads MNHEY; CDR2 reads SVGEGT. V shed 2 bases and J 3 bases; nucleotides not matched to a gene: 7. The CDR3 extends over 15 amino acids. The CDR3 coding sequence is TGTGCCAGCAGTTACGCGGCGGGAGCTTTCTACGAGCAGTACTTC. Translated, it gives CASSYAAGAFYEQYF.

This clone was counted once. The V and J genes are TRBV10-3 and TRBJ1-5; possibly TRBD1 for D (5 bases). CDR3 length equals 17 residues. V lost 10 bases and J 7 bases, leaving 29 bases between the germline ends. Germline CDR1 and CDR2: ENHRY and SYGVKD. The CDR3 nucleotides read TGTGCCACCAAAGGTAAAAGATTTCCAGGTCAGGGCCAGCCCCAGCATTTT. It codes for CATKGKRFPGQGQPQHF.

The chain uses TRBV3-1 (or the pseudogene TRBV3-2) and TRBJ1-1, with D possibly TRBD1 on 6 matching bases. CDR3 length equals 12 residues. The V and J ends lost 1 base and 10 bases respectively, with 10 bases between them. In germline, CDR1 is LGHDT, CDR2 YNNKEL (reference sequence). CDR3 region: CASSQADSRAFF. The CDR3 nucleotides are TGTGCCAGCAGCCAAGCGGACAGTCGAGCTTTCTTT.

The chain employs TRBV11-3 and TRBJ2-5; D is perhaps TRBD2 (7 bases). The CDR3 is 15 amino acids. CDR1 and CDR2 from the germline V gene are SGHNT and YENEEA. Trimming stripped 1 base from V and 1 base from J, with 10 bases between. The CDR3 bases are TGTGCCAGCAGCTTAGCCGGGGGGCCCCAAGAGACCCAGTACTTC. Residues: CASSLAGGPQETQYF.

This clone has more than one count but fewer than ten. The rearrangement links TRBV29-1 to TRBJ1-1; D is ambiguous. V was clipped by 6 bases and J by 6 bases, with 11 bases between them. The CDR3 runs to 11 residues. Germline assignment: CDR1 SQVTM and CDR2 ANQGSEA. CDR3 in amino acids: CSVRDTAEAFF. The CDR3 DNA is TGCAGCGTCCGCGACACAGCTGAAGCTTTCTTT.

The chain employs TRBV13 and TRBJ2-5, with 12 positions matching TRBD2. V trimming: 5 bases; J trimming: 0 bases; junction bases outside the gene matches: 4. In germline, CDR1 is PRHDT, CDR2 FYEKMQ (reference sequence). The CDR3 loop spans 16 amino acids. Here the CDR3 DNA reads TGTGCCAGCAGCGCCAGACTAGCGGGAGACCAAGAGACCCAGTACTTC. Its protein is CASSARLAGDQETQYF.

The V and J genes are TRBV15 and TRBJ1-4, with a weak D call TRBD1 (5 bases). CDR3 length: 16 residues. Germline V CDR1 and CDR2: LNHNV, YYDKDF (reference sequence). Trimming removed 7 bases from V and 0 bases from J, with 15 bases in between. For the CDR3, the DNA is TGTGCCACCACCCCCGTGGCGGGGGCAACTAATGAAAAACTGTTTTTT. Protein sequence: CATTPVAGATNEKLFF. The whole variable domain, filled in from reference TRBV15 and TRBJ1-4, reads DAMVIQNPRYQVTQFGKPVTLSCSQTLNHNVMYWYQQKSSQAPKLLFHYYDKDFNNEADTPDNFQSRRPNTSFCFLDIRSPGLGDTAMYLCATTPVAGATNEKLFFGSGTQLSVL.

The rearrangement links TRBV28 to TRBJ1-2, with TRBD1 matching over 7 bases. CDR3 length equals 14 residues. J gave up 5 bases and V 5 bases, and 8 bases lay outside the gene matches. CDR1 and CDR2 from the germline V gene are MDHEN and SYDVKM. The CDR3 DNA sequence: TGTGCCAGCAGTCAAGGACAGGAATATTATGGCTACACCTTC. Translating it yields CASSQGQEYYGYTF.

A few counts support this clone. CDR3 sequence: CAWRPLFRETQYF. DNA for the CDR3: TGTGCCTGGAGGCCTCTCTTTAGAGAGACCCAGTACTTC. The chain recombines TRBV30 with TRBJ2-5, with D hard to call. V lost 3 bases to trimming and J lost 4 bases, with 12 bases between them. The CDR3 covers 13 residues. Germline V gene lookup returns CDR1 GTSNPN and CDR2 SVGIG (reference sequence).

This chain links TRBV12-5 with TRBJ1-5; 7 nucleotides align to TRBD1. V lost 4 bases and J lost 11; bases outside the gene matches: 11. The CDR3 has 14 amino acids. CDR1 LGHNT and CDR2 FRNRAP come from the germline V gene. CDR3 sequence: CASGSGQYIGSQHF. CDR3 in DNA: TGTGCTAGTGGTTCGGGACAGTACATAGGGTCCCAGCATTTT.

A note on this clone: Germline and junction disagree at one end, which may indicate a read error. The chain couples TRBV7-7 to TRBJ2-1; a weak D match, TRBD2 (6 bases). The CDR3 has 18 amino acids. Looked up from germline, CDR1 is SSHAT and CDR2 is FNYEAQ (reference sequence). The CDR3 reads CASSPSTGASYSYNEQFF. The CDR3 DNA is TGTGCTAGCAGCCCTAGTACGGGAGCTTCCTACTCCTACAATGAGCAGTTCTTC.

This rearrangement joins TRBV5-3 to TRBJ2-1, with TRBD2 identical over 11 bases. TRBV5-3 is flagged as an ORF with uncertain function. The V and J ends lost 2 bases and 5 bases, in that order; junction bases with no gene match: 12. The CDR3 is 18 amino acids. The CDR3 DNA reads as TGTGCCAGAAGCTTAACTAGCGGGAGTCGTGCCACCCACAATGAGCAGTTCTTC. Translated, it gives CARSLTSGSRATHNEQFF.

The rearrangement links TRBV5-1 to TRBJ1-1; D uncertain. Germline values: CDR1 SGHRS, CDR2 YFSETQ. Deletions cut 4 bases from V and 4 bases from J, with 11 bases between. This CDR3 is 13 amino acids long. The CDR3, as DNA: TGCGCCAGCAGCCCTCAAACAGCCACTGAAGCTTTCTTT. This translates into CASSPQTATEAFF.

The V call is TRBV11-2, the J call TRBJ2-1, with 8 positions matching TRBD2. Unmatched junction bases numbered 12, after V lost 4 bases and J lost 4 bases. Germline lookup yields CDR1 SGHAT and CDR2 FQNNGV. The length of the CDR3 is 17 residues. CDR3 sequence reads: CASSSLRGGGRYNEQFF. The CDR3 nucleotides read TGTGCCAGCAGCTCACTTCGGGGGGGTGGTCGGTACAATGAGCAGTTCTTC.

The chain joins TRBV5-5 to TRBJ2-1; weak D call: TRBD1 (5 bases). Germline V gene sequence: CDR1 SGHKS, CDR2 YYEKEE (reference sequence). Deletions cut 4 bases from V and 6 bases from J, with 11 bases between. This CDR3 spans 13 amino acids. CDR3 loop: CASSIDRLNEQFF. CDR3 nucleotide sequence: TGTGCCAGCAGCATAGACAGACTCAATGAGCAGTTCTTC.

In nucleotides, the CDR3 is TGTGCCAGCAGCGCTAAGGAACAGGGGAACACTGAAGCTTTCTTT. Translating gives CASSAKEQGNTEAFF. The chain is built from TRBV5-4 and TRBJ1-1, with D possibly TRBD1 on 6 matching bases. Per the germline V gene, CDR1 is SGHNT and CDR2 is YYREEE (reference sequence). V gave up 4 bases and J gave up 1 base, with 14 bases separating them. CDR3 length: 15 residues.

This sequence joins TRBV7-2 and TRBJ2-3; 8 positions agree with TRBD1. This CDR3 is 11 amino acids long. Per germline, CDR1 SGHTA and CDR2 FQGNSA. V was pared by 11 bases and J by 5 bases, with 3 bases of the junction left unmatched. The CDR3 protein is CAAGGGDTQYF. The CDR3, as DNA: TGTGCCGCAGGGGGCGGAGATACGCAGTATTTT. Filled out from reference TRBV7-2 and TRBJ2-3, the complete variable domain reads GAGVSQSPSNKVTEKGKDVELRCDPISGHTALYWYRQSLGQGLEFLIYFQGNSAPDKSGLPSDRFSAERTGGSVSTLTIQRTQQEDSAVYLCAAGGGDTQYFGPGTRLTVL.